The 15 T cell receptor beta chains listed next were all sequenced from one sample in a study of shared clonotypes between healthy human individuals. Naivety among CD8 cells was defined by CD45RO negativity and positive CCR7 selection, thereby excluding terminally differentiated effector memory CD45RA+ cells. Generated by immunoSEQ multiplex PCR, the TCRdb table keeps only in-frame clones and is missing some. The sample lists roughly 2.1 million clones, roughly 91% occurring once. Sequencing was performed on naive CD8+ T cells from PBMCs. Receptors originate from a man younger than 35 in good health. Some clones in this sample may be carry-over from other donors' samples.

V is TRBV28 and J is TRBJ2-1; D unclear. CDR3 length: 14 residues. Trimming took 2 bases from V and 10 from J, leaving 15 bases between them. The germline V gene encodes CDR1 MDHEN and CDR2 SYDVKM. The CDR3 coding sequence is TGTGCCAGCAGTTTACCGTCAGCTCTGGGGGAGCAGTTCTTC. Protein product: CASSLPSALGEQFF.

Concerning this clone: The sample contains more than one DNA sequence encoding this CDR3. The rearrangement links TRBV28 to TRBJ1-3; the D gene is possibly TRBD1 (6 bases). The V and J ends lost 3 bases and 2 bases respectively, with 8 bases between them. This CDR3 region has 14 residues. Germline V gene lookup returns CDR1 MDHEN and CDR2 SYDVKM. The CDR3 loop is CASSLGGTGNTIYF. The CDR3 nucleotides read TGTGCCAGCAGTTTGGGGGGCACTGGAAACACCATATATTTT.

The chain uses TRBV10-3 and TRBJ2-3; weak D call: TRBD2 (5 bases). V was trimmed by 5 bases and J by 4 bases, leaving 16 bases between them. This CDR3 is built from 15 residues. The V gene's germline CDR1 is ENHRY and CDR2 SYGVKD. The CDR3 loop is CAISSGTAGADTQYF. As DNA, the CDR3 is TGTGCCATCAGTAGCGGTACAGCTGGCGCAGATACGCAGTATTTT.

The chain recombines TRBV9 with TRBJ2-1; TRBD2 matches at 12 bases. Germline values: CDR1 SGDLS, CDR2 YYNGEE. The CDR3 contains 16 residues. V lost 4 bases to trimming and J lost 3 bases; unmatched junction nucleotides: 5. CDR3 sequence: CASSNPSGGGYNEQFF. CDR3 nucleotides: TGTGCCAGCAGCAACCCTAGCGGGGGGGGCTACAATGAGCAGTTCTTC.

The chain joins TRBV9 to TRBJ2-3, with D perhaps TRBD1 (6 bases). The CDR3 is 17 residues long. Looked up from germline, CDR1 is SGDLS and CDR2 is YYNGEE. Trimming stripped 0 bases from V and 0 bases from J, with 14 bases between. CDR3 sequence reads: CASSVGVGTTSTDTQYF. CDR3 in DNA: TGTGCCAGCAGCGTAGGGGTAGGGACAACTAGCACAGATACGCAGTATTTT.

The genes are TRBV28 and TRBJ2-2; D may correspond to TRBD1 or TRBD2 (5 bases each). The V gene lost 6 bases and the J gene lost 8 bases, with 19 bases spanning the gap. The germline gives CDR1 MDHEN, CDR2 SYDVKM. This CDR3 spans 15 amino acids. The CDR3 loop is CASSEPGAPSGELFF. CDR3 DNA: TGTGCCAGCAGCGAACCCGGGGCCCCCTCTGGGGAGCTGTTTTTT.

The genes are TRBV6-1 and TRBJ2-1; D remains ambiguous. The CDR3 sequence is 15 residues long. The germline V and J ends were trimmed by 2 bases and 5 bases, with 13 bases remaining between them. The germline V gene has CDR1 MNHNS and CDR2 SASEGT. The CDR3 loop reads CASSEPAVGNNEQFF. CDR3 nucleotide sequence: TGTGCCAGCAGTGAACCGGCGGTCGGAAACAATGAGCAGTTCTTC.

With respect to this clone: This sample includes further DNA sequences coding for the same CDR3. The chain links TRBV28 to TRBJ2-2; no firm D call. V lost 2 bases and J 0 bases, leaving 7 bases between the germline ends. This CDR3 has 15 residues. In germline, CDR1 is MDHEN, CDR2 SYDVKM. CDR3 nucleotide sequence: TGTGCCAGCAGTTTAGTCCTCGCGAACACCGGGGAGCTGTTTTTT. The encoded protein is CASSLVLANTGELFF.

V and J are TRBV6-6 and TRBJ2-7; 11 bases fit TRBD2. CDR3 length equals 15 residues. The germline V gene has CDR1 MNHNY and CDR2 SVGAGI (reference sequence). The junction had 6 bases not matched to a gene; V was cut back by 6 bases and J by 2 bases. The CDR3 DNA reads TGTGCCAGCAGCGCCTCGACTAGCGGGGCCTACGAGCAGTACTTC. Translation gives CASSASTSGAYEQYF.

The chain is built from TRBV5-1 and TRBJ2-1; TRBD2 aligns across 11 bases. The CDR3 extends over 17 amino acids. CDR1 and CDR2 from the germline V gene are SGHRS and YFSETQ. J was trimmed by 5 bases and V by 0 bases; bases with no gene match: 7. The CDR3 here is CASSLAPGLAVNNEQFF. DNA of the CDR3: TGCGCCAGCAGCTTGGCCCCGGGACTAGCGGTCAACAATGAGCAGTTCTTC.

This chain links TRBV2 with TRBJ1-1; 10 bases agree with TRBD1. This CDR3 is built from 16 residues. The V gene end was trimmed by 6 bases and the J gene end by 5 bases; junction bases not matched to a gene: 12. Germline V gene sequence: CDR1 SNHLY, CDR2 FYNNEI. This chain's CDR3 is CASSGSGDRGKTEAFF. The CDR3 nucleotides read TGTGCCAGCAGCGGCTCCGGGGACAGGGGAAAAACTGAAGCTTTCTTT.

V gene TRBV4-1 combines with J gene TRBJ2-5; D gene ambiguous. V dropped 4 bases and J dropped 1 base, with 10 bases sitting between them. The CDR3 sequence is 14 residues long. Germline assignment: CDR1 MGHRA and CDR2 YSYEKL. The CDR3 is CASSPVVGQETQYF. The CDR3 DNA is TGCGCCAGCAGCCCCGTGGTAGGCCAAGAGACCCAGTACTTC.

The rearrangement links TRBV28 to TRBJ2-7; a possible D gene is TRBD2 (5 bases). V was shortened by 2 bases and J by 4 bases, with 15 bases between the two germline ends. Germline V gives CDR1 MDHEN, CDR2 SYDVKM. CDR3 length equals 15 residues. As DNA, the CDR3 is TGTGCCAGCAGTTTAGAAGGGAGCCCGTGGTACGAGCAGTACTTC. It translates to CASSLEGSPWYEQYF.

The chain joins TRBV15 to TRBJ1-4; 8 bases are shared with TRBD1. Germline V lookup: CDR1 LNHNV, CDR2 YYDKDF (reference sequence). The V segment lost 5 bases and the J segment 8 bases; nucleotides outside the gene matches: 7. The CDR3 covers 14 residues. The CDR3, as DNA: TGTGCCACCAGCTATCTGACAGGGGACGAAAAACTGTTTTTT. As protein: CATSYLTGDEKLFF.

J is TRBJ2-3 and V is TRBV6-6, with 11 bases that match TRBD2. Trimming removed 4 bases from V and 2 bases from J; junction bases left unmatched: 5. This CDR3 has 16 residues. CDR1 is MNHNY and CDR2 is SVGAGI in the germline V gene (reference sequence). DNA of the CDR3: TGTGCCAGCAGTTCGCTAGCGGGAGGTGTCACAGATACGCAGTATTTT. It translates to CASSSLAGGVTDTQYF.